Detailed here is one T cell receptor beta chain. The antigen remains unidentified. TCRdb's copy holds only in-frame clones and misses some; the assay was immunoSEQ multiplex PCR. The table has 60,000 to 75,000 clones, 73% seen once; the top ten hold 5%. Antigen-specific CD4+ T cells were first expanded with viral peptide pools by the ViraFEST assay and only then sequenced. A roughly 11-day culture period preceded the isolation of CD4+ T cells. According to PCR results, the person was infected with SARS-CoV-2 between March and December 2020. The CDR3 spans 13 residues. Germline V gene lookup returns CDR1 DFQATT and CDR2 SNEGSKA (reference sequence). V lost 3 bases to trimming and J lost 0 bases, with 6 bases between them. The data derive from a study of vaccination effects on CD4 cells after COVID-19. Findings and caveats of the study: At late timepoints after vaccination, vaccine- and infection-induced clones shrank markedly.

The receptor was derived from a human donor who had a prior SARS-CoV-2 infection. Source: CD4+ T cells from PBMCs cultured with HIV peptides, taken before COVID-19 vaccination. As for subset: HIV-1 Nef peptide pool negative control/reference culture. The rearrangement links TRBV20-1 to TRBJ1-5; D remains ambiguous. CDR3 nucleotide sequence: TGCAGTGCTAGTTCGATTAGCAATCAGCCCCAGCATTTT. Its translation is CSASSISNQPQHF.